The T cell receptor beta chain under discussion was sequenced for a study of blood T cell repertoires in COVID-19. With 7 bases removed from V and 1 base from J, the gap between germline ends came to 14 bases. This CDR3 contains 14 residues. CDR1 is MNHEY and CDR2 is SVGAGI in the germline V gene. The protocol was immunoSEQ multiplex PCR, while the TCRdb copy is restricted to in-frame clones and leaves out a portion. The sample has roughly 150,000 clones; roughly 87% are singletons. V is TRBV6-5 and J is TRBJ2-7, with D possibly being TRBD1 (5 bases). The specimen sequenced was PBMCs or T cells enriched from blood (not recorded which). The TCR sequence derives from a middle-aged woman who had been exposed to COVID-19. CDR3 protein: CASKVTGESYEQYF. CDR3 bases: TGTGCCAGCAAGGTAACAGGCGAGTCCTACGAGCAGTACTTC.